This T cell receptor beta chain was found in a study of T cell responses to AZD1222 COVID-19 vaccine. The overall study: Both about-4-week and about-12-week second-dose recipients were combined. Overall study findings and caveats: Targeting of unmutated variant regions was reportedly seen in nearly half of spike-specific TCRs.

The method was immunoSEQ multiplex PCR; TCRdb's version includes in-frame clones alone and lacks a portion of them. Found here are some 84,000 clones, 75% to 90% of them singletons; the top ten hold about 15%. The CDR3 contains 16 residues. V lost 6 bases to trimming and J lost 2 bases; unmatched junction nucleotides: 10. Germline CDR1 is MNHEY and CDR2 is SMNVEV (reference sequence). As concerns this clone: The antigen remains undetermined.

The chain is built from TRBV27 and TRBJ1-1, with 9 bases lining up with TRBD1. This receptor was taken from an adult in good health. The input for sequencing was peripheral blood, taken on day 0 of AZD1222 vaccination. CDR3: CASSMTGGQRNTEAFF. The CDR3 DNA is TGTGCCAGCAGCATGACAGGGGGACAGCGCAACACTGAAGCTTTCTTT.